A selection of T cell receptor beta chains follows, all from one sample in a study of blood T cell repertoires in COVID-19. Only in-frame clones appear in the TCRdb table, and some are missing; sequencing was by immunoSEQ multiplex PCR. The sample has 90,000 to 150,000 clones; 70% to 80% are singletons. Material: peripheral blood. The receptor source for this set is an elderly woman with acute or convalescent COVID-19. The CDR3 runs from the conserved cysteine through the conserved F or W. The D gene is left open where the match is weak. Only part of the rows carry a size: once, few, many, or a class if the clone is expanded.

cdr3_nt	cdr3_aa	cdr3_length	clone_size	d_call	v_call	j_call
TGTGCCAGCTCATCAGGAAACACCATATATTTT	CASSSGNTIYF	11	.	.	TRBV2	TRBJ1-3
TGTGCCAGTAGTACCAGACAGGGCTCGGGAGAGACCCAGTACTTC	CASSTRQGSGETQYF	15	few	TRBD1	TRBV19	TRBJ2-5
TGCGCCAGCAGCTTGAATCTAGCGGGCTCCTACAATGAGCAGTTCTTC	CASSLNLAGSYNEQFF	16	few	TRBD2	TRBV5-1	TRBJ2-1
TGTGCCAGCAGTCAAGGGAGAGACTATGGCTACACCTTC	CASSQGRDYGYTF	13	.	.	TRBV7-9	TRBJ1-2
TGTGCCAGCTCACCTTCGGGACAGGGGTTCTACGAGCAGTACTTC	CASSPSGQGFYEQYF	15	.	TRBD1	TRBV18	TRBJ2-7
TGCAGTGCTGGTGGCCGGGGGGCAGGAGAGACCCAGTACTTC	CSAGGRGAGETQYF	14	once	.	TRBV20-1	TRBJ2-5
TGTGCCGGGGACAGGGCAATAAACACTGAAGCTTTCTTT	CAGDRAINTEAFF	13	.	TRBD1	TRBV30	TRBJ1-1
TGCGCCAGCAGCATCGGACTAGCGGGGGGGATAACATCCTACAATGAGCAGTTCTTC	CASSIGLAGGITSYNEQFF	19	.	TRBD2	TRBV5-1	TRBJ2-1
TGCAGCGTTGAGGCGAGCTCGGGGGACACTGAAGCTTTCTTT	CSVEASSGDTEAFF	14	.	.	TRBV29-1	TRBJ1-1
TGTGCCAGTAGTACCCAACCCGGGACAACCGAGCAGTACTTC	CASSTQPGTTEQYF	14	.	.	TRBV19	TRBJ2-7
TGTGCCACCCACGAAGGACAGTTCCAAGAGACCCAGTACTTC	CATHEGQFQETQYF	14	.	.	TRBV2	TRBJ2-5
TGTGCCAGCAGTGAATTACAGGTTTACCAGCCCCAGCATTTT	CASSELQVYQPQHF	14	.	.	TRBV6-1	TRBJ1-5
TGTGCCAGCAGCGTTCTAGGTCTCATAAGCACAGATACGCAGTATTTT	CASSVLGLISTDTQYF	16	.	.	TRBV9	TRBJ2-3
TGTGCCAGCAGCTTAGGCGGGAGGGCCGGTAGTGAGCAGTTCTTC	CASSLGGRAGSEQFF	15	.	TRBD2	TRBV7-2	TRBJ2-1
TGTGCCAGCAGTGATGTAGGGGTTGGAGAAAAACTGTTTTTT	CASSDVGVGEKLFF	14	.	.	TRBV6-1	TRBJ1-4
TGTGCCAGCAGTACCAACTCCAATTACGAGCAGTACTTC	CASSTNSNYEQYF	13	.	.	TRBV6-6	TRBJ2-7
TGCGCCAGCAGCCAAGACCCCCCAGCGGGGGACTTCCAGGATACGCAGTATTTT	CASSQDPPAGDFQDTQYF	18	.	TRBD2	TRBV4-3	TRBJ2-3
TGTGCCAGCAGTCCTGGGGGCTTCAATGAGCAGTTCTTC	CASSPGGFNEQFF	13	.	.	TRBV12-3/TRBV12-4	TRBJ2-1
TGTGCCTGGAGTGGGACAGGGGGGGGCTACGAGCAGTACTTC	CAWSGTGGGYEQYF	14	.	TRBD1	TRBV30	TRBJ2-7
TGTGCCAGCAGTTTAAAGGGGGCGGACTATGGCTACACCTTC	CASSLKGADYGYTF	14	.	TRBD1	TRBV27	TRBJ1-2
TGTGCCAGCAGCCCCTACATCGCGGCAGAAGCTTTCTTT	CASSPYIAAEAFF	13	.	.	TRBV5-8	TRBJ1-1
TGTGCCAGTAGTACCGGGACTAGCGTAAACAATGAGCAGTTCTTC	CASSTGTSVNNEQFF	15	few	TRBD2	TRBV19	TRBJ2-1
TGTGCCAGCATAGCCCGGGACAGGCAAAAAGCTTTCTTT	CASIARDRQKAFF	13	.	TRBD1	TRBV12-3/TRBV12-4	TRBJ1-1
TGCAGCGTTCAAACAGGGGGATTTGGCGAGCAGTACTTC	CSVQTGGFGEQYF	13	.	TRBD1	TRBV29-1	TRBJ2-7
TGTGCCAGCAGCTTAGGTCGGGGAGAAAATTCACCCCTCCACTTT	CASSLGRGENSPLHF	15	.	.	TRBV6-4	TRBJ1-6
TGTGCCAGCAGGGCTGGGCCCCAAGAGACCCAGTACTTC	CASRAGPQETQYF	13	.	.	TRBV3-1/TRBV3-2	TRBJ2-5
TGTGCCAGCAGCCCCCTGACTAGCTCGGATACGCAGTATTTT	CASSPLTSSDTQYF	14	.	TRBD2	TRBV11-3	TRBJ2-3
TGTGCCAGCAGCCCACCACTGAATTCACCCCTCCACTTT	CASSPPLNSPLHF	13	.	.	TRBV3-1/TRBV3-2	TRBJ1-6
TGTGCCAGCAGTTATCGGACTAGCGGTCCTGGAGATACGCAGTATTTT	CASSYRTSGPGDTQYF	16	.	TRBD2	TRBV6-6	TRBJ2-3
TGTGCCAGCAGCTTGTGGATATCGCGGGTGCCAGATACGCAGTATTTT	CASSLWISRVPDTQYF	16	.	.	TRBV5-6	TRBJ2-3
TGTGCCAGCACCCCAGCAGCGGGGAGCACAGATACGCAGTATTTT	CASTPAAGSTDTQYF	15	few	TRBD2	TRBV7-9	TRBJ2-3
TGTGCCAGCAGAGACAGGGTGACAGATACGCAGTATTTT	CASRDRVTDTQYF	13	.	TRBD1	TRBV27	TRBJ2-3
TGCGCCAGCAGCTTGGGTACAGGGTCTAATTCACCCCTCCACTTT	CASSLGTGSNSPLHF	15	.	.	TRBV5-1	TRBJ1-6
TGCGCCAGCAGCCAAGAATCCCCCGTCCTAGCCAGGGGATACAATGAGCAGTTCTTC	CASSQESPVLARGYNEQFF	19	few	.	TRBV4-3	TRBJ2-1
TGTGCCAGCAGCCGACAGGGGATTACGGATGAGCAGTTCTTC	CASSRQGITDEQFF	14	.	TRBD1	TRBV2	TRBJ2-1
TGTGCCAGCAGCCAACATCCCAGGGAAAAACTGTTTTTT	CASSQHPREKLFF	13	.	.	TRBV3-1/TRBV3-2	TRBJ1-4
TGTGCCAGCAGTTTGGCTAGCGGGGGCTCCTACGAGCAGTACTTC	CASSLASGGSYEQYF	15	.	TRBD2	TRBV28	TRBJ2-7
TGTGCCTGGAGTGTACCCGTAGGTGGGACAGGGGATGAAAAACTGTTTTTT	CAWSVPVGGTGDEKLFF	17	.	TRBD1	TRBV30	TRBJ1-4
TGCGCCAGCAGCCTAGTCCAGGCGAACACTGAAGCTTTCTTT	CASSLVQANTEAFF	14	.	.	TRBV4-3	TRBJ1-1
TGTGCCACCCGTATACAGGGTAGGAGAAGGGAGATCAACTATGGCTACACCTTC	CATRIQGRRREINYGYTF	18	once	.	TRBV19	TRBJ1-2
TGTGCCAGCTCACCTATATGGGCAGGGGGCGCCCCCTCCCCCTCTGGGGCCAACGTCCTGACTTTC	CASSPIWAGGAPSPSGANVLTF	22	.	TRBD1	TRBV18	TRBJ2-6
TGTGCCAGCAGTTCGACAGTGAACACTGAAGCTTTCTTT	CASSSTVNTEAFF	13	.	.	TRBV12-3/TRBV12-4	TRBJ1-1
TGTGCCATCAGTGCAGGGGATGGCTACACCTTC	CAISAGDGYTF	11	.	.	TRBV10-3	TRBJ1-2
TGTGCCAGCAGCTTAGCTGACAGGAGTCGGTACTTC	CASSLADRSRYF	12	.	.	TRBV7-2	TRBJ2-4
TGTGCCAGCAGCTCACGGACAGGGGAGGGGGAAAAACTGTTTTTT	CASSSRTGEGEKLFF	15	.	TRBD1	TRBV9	TRBJ1-4
TGTGCCAGCAGTGAACTCGGTCCGGGAGGCAATCAGCCCCAGCATTTT	CASSELGPGGNQPQHF	16	.	.	TRBV6-1	TRBJ1-5
TGTGCCAGCAGTTACTGGGGGGAGGCCTACAATGAGCAGTTCTTC	CASSYWGEAYNEQFF	15	.	.	TRBV6-5	TRBJ2-1
TGTGCCAGCAGTTACAACAGGGGGGGAGGCTACACCTTC	CASSYNRGGGYTF	13	.	TRBD1	TRBV6-5	TRBJ1-2
TGTGCCAGTAGTATATCCGGGACAGGGGGCACTGAAGCTTTCTTT	CASSISGTGGTEAFF	15	.	TRBD1	TRBV19	TRBJ1-1
TGTGCCTGGAACGACAGATATTCACCCCTCCACTTT	CAWNDRYSPLHF	12	.	.	TRBV30	TRBJ1-6
TGTGCCAGCAGTTTAATTCAGGTGAACACTGAAGCTTTCTTT	CASSLIQVNTEAFF	14	.	.	TRBV28	TRBJ1-1
TGTGCCAGCAGCTTAACTAGCGGGGGGTACAATGAGCAGTTCTTC	CASSLTSGGYNEQFF	15	.	TRBD2	TRBV5-4	TRBJ2-1
TGTGCCAGCAGTTCCCTCCAGGGGGAGGAACCTTTCTTT	CASSSLQGEEPFF	13	.	TRBD1	TRBV6-4	TRBJ1-1
TGTGCCAGCAGTTTGGTTCAGGTGGAAGGAGGAAACACCATATATTTT	CASSLVQVEGGNTIYF	16	.	.	TRBV28	TRBJ1-3
TGCGCCAGCAGCTTGGACGGGGGTTCCACTGAAGCTTTCTTT	CASSLDGGSTEAFF	14	.	.	TRBV5-1	TRBJ1-1